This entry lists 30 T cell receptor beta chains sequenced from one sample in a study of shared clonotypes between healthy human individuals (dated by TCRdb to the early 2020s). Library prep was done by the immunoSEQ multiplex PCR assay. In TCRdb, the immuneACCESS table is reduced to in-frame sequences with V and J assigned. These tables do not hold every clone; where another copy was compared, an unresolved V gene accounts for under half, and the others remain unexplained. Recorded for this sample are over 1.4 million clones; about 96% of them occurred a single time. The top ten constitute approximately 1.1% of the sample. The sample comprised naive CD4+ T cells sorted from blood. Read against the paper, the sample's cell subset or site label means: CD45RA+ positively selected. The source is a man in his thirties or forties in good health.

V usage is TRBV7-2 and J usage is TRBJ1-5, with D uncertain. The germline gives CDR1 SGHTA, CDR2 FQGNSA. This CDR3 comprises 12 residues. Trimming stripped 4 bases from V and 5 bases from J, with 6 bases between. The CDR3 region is CASSSPYQPQHF. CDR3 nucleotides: TGTGCCAGCAGCTCGCCTTATCAGCCCCAGCATTTT.

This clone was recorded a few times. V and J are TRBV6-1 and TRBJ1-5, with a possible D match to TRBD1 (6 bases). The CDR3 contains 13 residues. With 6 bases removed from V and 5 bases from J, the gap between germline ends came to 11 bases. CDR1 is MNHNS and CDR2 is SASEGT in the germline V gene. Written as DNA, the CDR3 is TGTGCCAGCAGAACAGGGTTTCATCAGCCCCAGCATTTT. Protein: CASRTGFHQPQHF.

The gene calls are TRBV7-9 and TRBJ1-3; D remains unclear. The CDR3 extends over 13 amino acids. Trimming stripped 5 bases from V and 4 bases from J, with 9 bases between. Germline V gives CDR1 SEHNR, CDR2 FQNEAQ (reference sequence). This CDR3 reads CASSRVQGNTIYF. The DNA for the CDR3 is TGTGCCAGCAGCCGCGTCCAGGGAAACACCATATATTTT.

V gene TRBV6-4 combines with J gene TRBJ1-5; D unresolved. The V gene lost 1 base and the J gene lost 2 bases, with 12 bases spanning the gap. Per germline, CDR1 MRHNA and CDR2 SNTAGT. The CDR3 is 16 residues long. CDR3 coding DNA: TGTGCCAGCAGTGACTACCGTCATAAAGGCAATCAGCCCCAGCATTTT. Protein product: CASSDYRHKGNQPQHF.

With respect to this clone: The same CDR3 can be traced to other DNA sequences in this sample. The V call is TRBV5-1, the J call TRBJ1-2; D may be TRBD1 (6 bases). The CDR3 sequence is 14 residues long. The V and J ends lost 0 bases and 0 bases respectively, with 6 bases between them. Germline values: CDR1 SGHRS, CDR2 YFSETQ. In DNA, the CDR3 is TGCGCCAGCAGCTTGGGGACAGCTAACTATGGCTACACCTTC. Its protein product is CASSLGTANYGYTF.

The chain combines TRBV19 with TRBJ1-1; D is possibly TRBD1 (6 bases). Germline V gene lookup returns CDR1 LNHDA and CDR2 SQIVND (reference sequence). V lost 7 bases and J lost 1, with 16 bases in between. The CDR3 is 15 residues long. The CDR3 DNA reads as TGTGCCAGTAACCCTTCGTGGACAGAGAACACTGAAGCTTTCTTT. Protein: CASNPSWTENTEAFF.

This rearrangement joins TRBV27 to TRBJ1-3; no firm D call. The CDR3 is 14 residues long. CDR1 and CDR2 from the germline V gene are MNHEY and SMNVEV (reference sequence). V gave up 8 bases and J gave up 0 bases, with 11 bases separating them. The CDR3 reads CASRDSSSGNTIYF. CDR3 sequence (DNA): TGTGCCAGCCGGGATTCGTCCTCTGGAAACACCATATATTTT.

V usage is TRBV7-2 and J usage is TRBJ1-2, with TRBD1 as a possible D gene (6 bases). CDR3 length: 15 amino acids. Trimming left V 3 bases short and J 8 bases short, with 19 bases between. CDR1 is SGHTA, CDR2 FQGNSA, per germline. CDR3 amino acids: CASSFRTGTSGGYTF. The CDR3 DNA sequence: TGTGCCAGCAGCTTCCGAACCGGGACATCGGGGGGCTACACCTTC.

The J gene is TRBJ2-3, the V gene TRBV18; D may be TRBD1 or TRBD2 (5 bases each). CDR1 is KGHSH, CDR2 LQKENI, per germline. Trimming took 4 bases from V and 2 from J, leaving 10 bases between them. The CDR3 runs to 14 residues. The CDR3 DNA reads TGTGCCAGCTCACGGGACCCAAACACAGATACGCAGTATTTT. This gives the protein CASSRDPNTDTQYF.

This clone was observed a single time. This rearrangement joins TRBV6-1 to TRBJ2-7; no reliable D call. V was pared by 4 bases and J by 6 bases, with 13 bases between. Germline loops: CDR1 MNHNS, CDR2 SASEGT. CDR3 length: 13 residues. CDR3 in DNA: TGTGCCAGCAGTGCTTTAAAGGTCGGCGAGCAGTACTTC. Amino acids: CASSALKVGEQYF.

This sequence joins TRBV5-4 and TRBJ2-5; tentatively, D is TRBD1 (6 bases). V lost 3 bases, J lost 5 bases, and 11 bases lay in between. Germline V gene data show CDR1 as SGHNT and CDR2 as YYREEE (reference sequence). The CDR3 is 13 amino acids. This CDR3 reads CASSSRGTETQYF. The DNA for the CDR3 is TGTGCCAGCAGCTCCAGGGGCACCGAGACCCAGTACTTC.

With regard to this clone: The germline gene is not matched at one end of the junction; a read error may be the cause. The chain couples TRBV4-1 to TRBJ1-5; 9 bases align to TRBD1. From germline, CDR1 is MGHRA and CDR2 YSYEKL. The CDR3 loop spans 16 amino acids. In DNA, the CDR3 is TGCGCCAGCAGTCAAGGACAGGGGCGGAGCAATCAGCCCCAGCATTTT. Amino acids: CASSQGQGRSNQPQHF.

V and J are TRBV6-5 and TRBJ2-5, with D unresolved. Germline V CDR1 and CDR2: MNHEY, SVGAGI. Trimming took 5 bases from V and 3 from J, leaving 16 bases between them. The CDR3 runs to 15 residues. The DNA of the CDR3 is TGTGCCAGCAGTAACCGGGCCCAAAAGGAAGAGACCCAGTACTTC. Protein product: CASSNRAQKEETQYF.

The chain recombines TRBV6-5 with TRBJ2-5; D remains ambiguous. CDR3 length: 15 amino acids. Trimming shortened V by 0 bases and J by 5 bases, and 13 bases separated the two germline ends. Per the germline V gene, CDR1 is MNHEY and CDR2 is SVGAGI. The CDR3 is CASSYSLVGVETQYF. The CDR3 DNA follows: TGTGCCAGCAGTTACTCTCTAGTGGGTGTTGAGACCCAGTACTTC.

CDR3 in DNA: TGTGCCAGCAGCTTAAATCCCGCGTTAGGGTCCTACGAGCAGTACTTC. It encodes CASSLNPALGSYEQYF. The chain couples TRBV7-3 to TRBJ2-7; no definite D call. The CDR3 extends over 16 amino acids. Trimming removed 1 base at V and 1 base at J, with 14 bases between. Per germline, CDR1 SGHTA and CDR2 FQGTGA.

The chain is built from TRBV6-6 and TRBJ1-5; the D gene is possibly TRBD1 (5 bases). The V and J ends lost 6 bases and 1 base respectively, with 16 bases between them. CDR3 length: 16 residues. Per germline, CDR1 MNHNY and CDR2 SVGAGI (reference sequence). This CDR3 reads CASSATQGLSNQPQHF. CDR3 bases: TGTGCCAGCAGCGCGACCCAGGGCCTGAGCAATCAGCCCCAGCATTTT.

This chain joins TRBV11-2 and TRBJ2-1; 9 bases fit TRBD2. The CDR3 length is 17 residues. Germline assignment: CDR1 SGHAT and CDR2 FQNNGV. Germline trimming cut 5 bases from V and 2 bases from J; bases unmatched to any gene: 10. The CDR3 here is CASSRGLTSGTYNEQFF. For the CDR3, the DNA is TGTGCCAGCAGCCGAGGTTTGACTAGCGGTACCTACAATGAGCAGTTCTTC.

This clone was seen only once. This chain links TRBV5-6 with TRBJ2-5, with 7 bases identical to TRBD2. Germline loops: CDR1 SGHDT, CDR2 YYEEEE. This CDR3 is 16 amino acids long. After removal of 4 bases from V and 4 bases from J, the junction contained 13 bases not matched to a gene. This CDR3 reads CASSRGVRRSRETQYF. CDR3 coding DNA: TGTGCCAGCAGCCGGGGGGTCCGAAGAAGTAGAGAGACCCAGTACTTC.

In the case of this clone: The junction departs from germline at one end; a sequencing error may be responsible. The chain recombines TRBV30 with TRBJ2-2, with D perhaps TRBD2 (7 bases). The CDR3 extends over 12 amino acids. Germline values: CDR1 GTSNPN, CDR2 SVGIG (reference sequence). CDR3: CAWSARGGGLFF. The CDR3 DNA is TGTGCCTGGAGTGCTAGGGGAGGGGGGCTGTTTTTT.

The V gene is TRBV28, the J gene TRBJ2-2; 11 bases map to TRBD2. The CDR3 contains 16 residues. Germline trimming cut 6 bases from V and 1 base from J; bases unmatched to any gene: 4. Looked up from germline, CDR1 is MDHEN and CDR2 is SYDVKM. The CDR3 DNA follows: TGTGCCAGCAGCCCGACTAGCGGGAAGAACACCGGGGAGCTGTTTTTT. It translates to CASSPTSGKNTGELFF.

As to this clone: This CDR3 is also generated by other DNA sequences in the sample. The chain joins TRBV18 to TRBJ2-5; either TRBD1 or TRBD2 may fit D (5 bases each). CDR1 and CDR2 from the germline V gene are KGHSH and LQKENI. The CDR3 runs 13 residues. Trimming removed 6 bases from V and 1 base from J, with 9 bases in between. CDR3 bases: TGTGCCAGCTCCCCGAGGGGCCAAGAGACCCAGTACTTC. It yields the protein CASSPRGQETQYF.

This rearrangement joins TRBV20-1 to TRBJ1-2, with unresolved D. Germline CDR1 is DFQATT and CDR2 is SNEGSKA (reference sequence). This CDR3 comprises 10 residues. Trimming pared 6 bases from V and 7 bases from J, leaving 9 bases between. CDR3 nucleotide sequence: TGCAGTGCCCAATTAAGTGGCTACACCTTC. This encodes CSAQLSGYTF.

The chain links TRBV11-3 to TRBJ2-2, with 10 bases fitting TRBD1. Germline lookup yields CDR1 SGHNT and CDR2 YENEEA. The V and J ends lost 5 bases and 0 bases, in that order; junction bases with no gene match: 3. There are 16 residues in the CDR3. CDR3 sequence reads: CASSPDRGTNTGELFF. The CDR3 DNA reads TGTGCCAGCAGCCCGGACAGGGGGACGAACACCGGGGAGCTGTTTTTT.

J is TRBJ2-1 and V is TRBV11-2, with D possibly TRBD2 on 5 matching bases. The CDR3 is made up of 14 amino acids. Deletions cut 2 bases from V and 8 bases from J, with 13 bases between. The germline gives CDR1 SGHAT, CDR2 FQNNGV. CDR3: CASSLYPSLDEQFF. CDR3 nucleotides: TGTGCCAGCAGCTTATATCCTAGCTTAGATGAGCAGTTCTTC. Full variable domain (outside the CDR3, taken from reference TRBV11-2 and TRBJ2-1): EAGVAQSPRYKIIEKRQSVAFWCNPISGHATLYWYQQILGQGPKLLIQFQNNGVVDDSQLPKDRFSAERLKGVDSTLKIQPAKLEDSAVYLCASSLYPSLDEQFFGPGTRLTVL.

The CDR3 loop reads CATRDGEVGELFF. CDR3 nucleotides: TGCGCCACCAGAGACGGAGAGGTGGGGGAGCTGTTTTTT. The chain carries TRBV10-1 and TRBJ2-2; the D is unclear. The CDR3 loop spans 13 amino acids. The V and J ends lost 10 bases and 8 bases respectively, with 17 bases between them. CDR1 is WNHNN, CDR2 SYGVQD, per germline (reference sequence).

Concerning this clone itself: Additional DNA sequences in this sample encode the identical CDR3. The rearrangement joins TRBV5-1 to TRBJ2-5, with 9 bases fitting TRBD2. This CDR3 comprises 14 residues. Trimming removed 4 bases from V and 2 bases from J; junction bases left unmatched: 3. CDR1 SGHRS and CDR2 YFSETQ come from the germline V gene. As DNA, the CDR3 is TGCGCCAGCAGCCCTACTAGCGGGCAAGAGACCCAGTACTTC. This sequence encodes CASSPTSGQETQYF.

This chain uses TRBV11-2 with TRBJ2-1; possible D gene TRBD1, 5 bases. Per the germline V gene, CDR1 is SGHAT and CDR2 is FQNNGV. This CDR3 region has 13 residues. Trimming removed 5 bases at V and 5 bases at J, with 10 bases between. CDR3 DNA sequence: TGTGCCAGCAGCGCCACAGGAAACAATGAGCAGTTCTTC. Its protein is CASSATGNNEQFF.

CDR3 DNA sequence: TGTGCCAGCAGCCCGGGGACTAGCGGGGGACCACAGGAGACCCAGTACTTC. Translating gives CASSPGTSGGPQETQYF. This chain links TRBV5-4 with TRBJ2-5; 14 bases are shared with TRBD2. This CDR3 is 17 amino acids long. Per the germline V gene, CDR1 is SGHNT and CDR2 is YYREEE (reference sequence). V lost 4 bases, J lost 5 bases, and 10 bases stayed unmatched.

The CDR3 region has the DNA TGTGCCAGTAGTAACGGACTCCTATACAAAAACATTCAGTACTTC. This sequence encodes CASSNGLLYKNIQYF. The J gene is TRBJ2-4, the V gene TRBV19, with D possibly being TRBD2 (5 bases). In germline, CDR1 is LNHDA, CDR2 SQIVND (reference sequence). V lost 4 bases and J lost 3, with 13 bases in between. The CDR3 contains 15 residues.

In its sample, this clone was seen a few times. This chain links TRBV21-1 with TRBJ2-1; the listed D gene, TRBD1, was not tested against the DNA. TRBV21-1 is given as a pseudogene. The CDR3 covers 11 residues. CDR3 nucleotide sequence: TGTGCCAGCAGGGGGGCTCGTGGGCAGTTCTTC. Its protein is CASRGARGQFF.